Below are 3 T cell receptor beta chains sequenced from a single sample in a study of T cells in Graves' hyperthyroidism and ophthalmopathy. Amplified TCR beta CDR3 regions derived from RNA transcripts. The TCR CDR3 first-round RT-PCR relied on the HTBI primer set. MiXCR, applied by TCRdb to the multiplex PCR reads, yields one record per CDR3 protein. Of a few hundred thousand distinct CDR3 sequences listed, around 14% are singletons. The sequenced sample consisted of blood. The receptors stem from a young woman with Graves' hyperthyroidism.

The chain joins TRBV19 to TRBJ1-1; the D is unclear. Germline V gene data show CDR1 as LNHDA and CDR2 as SQIVND (reference sequence). This CDR3 has 15 residues. V lost 7 bases and J 4 bases, leaving 19 bases between the germline ends. Here the CDR3 DNA reads TGTGCCAGTACCGCCAGCCCGAAGGTGGTCACTGAAGCTTTCTTT. Its translation is CASTASPKVVTEAFF.

This clonotype has ten or more counts. This chain connects TRBV24-1 to TRBJ1-1; D remains ambiguous. Trimming took off 5 bases at V and 2 bases at J, with 8 bases between the two ends. The CDR3 runs 13 residues. Germline CDR1 KGHDR, CDR2 SFDVKD. The CDR3 sequence: CATSAGPNTEAFF. The DNA of the CDR3 is TGTGCCACCAGTGCCGGGCCAAACACTGAAGCTTTCTTT.

This clonotype showed up many times. The V and J genes are TRBV12-3 or TRBV12-4 and TRBJ2-1, with TRBD2 as a possible D gene (6 bases). V lost 8 bases and J lost 9, with 23 bases in between. The length of the CDR3 is 15 residues. Written as DNA, the CDR3 is TGTGCCAGCCTTTTAGCGGAAGGCCCAATAAGTGAGCAGTTCTTC. Protein sequence: CASLLAEGPISEQFF.